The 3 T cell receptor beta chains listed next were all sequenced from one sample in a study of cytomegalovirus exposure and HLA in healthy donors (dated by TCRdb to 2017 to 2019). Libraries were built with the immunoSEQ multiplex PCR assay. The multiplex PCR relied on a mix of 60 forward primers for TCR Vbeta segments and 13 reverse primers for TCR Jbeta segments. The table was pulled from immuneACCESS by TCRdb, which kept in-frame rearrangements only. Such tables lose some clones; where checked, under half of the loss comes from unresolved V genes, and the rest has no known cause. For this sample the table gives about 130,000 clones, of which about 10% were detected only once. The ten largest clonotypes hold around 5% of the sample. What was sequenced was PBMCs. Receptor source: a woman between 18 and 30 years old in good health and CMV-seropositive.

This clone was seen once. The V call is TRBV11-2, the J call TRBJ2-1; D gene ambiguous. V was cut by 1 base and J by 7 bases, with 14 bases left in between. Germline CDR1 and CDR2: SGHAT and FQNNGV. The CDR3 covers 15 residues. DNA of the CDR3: TGTGCCAGCAGCTTAGGGTTAGGTGGGCCAAATGAGCAGTTCTTC. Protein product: CASSLGLGGPNEQFF.

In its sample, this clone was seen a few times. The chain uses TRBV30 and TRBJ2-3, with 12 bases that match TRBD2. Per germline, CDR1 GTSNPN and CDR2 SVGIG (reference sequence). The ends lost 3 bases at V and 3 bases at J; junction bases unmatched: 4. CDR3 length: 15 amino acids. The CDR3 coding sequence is TGTGCCTGGAGATTTGGACTAGCGGGAACAGATACGCAGTATTTT. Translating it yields CAWRFGLAGTDTQYF.

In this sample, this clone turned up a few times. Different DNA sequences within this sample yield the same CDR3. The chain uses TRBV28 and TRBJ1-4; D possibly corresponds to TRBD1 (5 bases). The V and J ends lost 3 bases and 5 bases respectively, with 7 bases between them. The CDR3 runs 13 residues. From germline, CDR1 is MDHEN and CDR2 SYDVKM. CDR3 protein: CASSFRVNEKLFF. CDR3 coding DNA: TGTGCCAGCAGTTTCAGGGTAAATGAAAAACTGTTTTTT.